A selection of T cell receptor beta chains follows, all from one sample in a study of blood T cell repertoires in COVID-19. TCRdb's table, derived via immunoSEQ multiplex PCR, lists solely in-frame clones and lacks some. This table has roughly 100,000 clones, more than 80% appearing once. The sample was peripheral blood. The receptors here all came from a woman in her 70s with acute or convalescent COVID-19. Both conserved end residues are part of each CDR3. Each record gives: V gene, D gene, clone size, J gene, CDR3 protein, CDR3 DNA. D genes are given only for firm matches. Size values are once, few and many counts, or a class for expanded clones, and some rows have none.

V gene: TRBV11-3
D gene: NA
clone size: few
J gene: TRBJ2-3
CDR3 protein: CASSWAGGTDTQYF
CDR3 DNA: TGTGCCAGCAGCTGGGCAGGGGGCACAGATACGCAGTATTTT

V gene: TRBV11-2
D gene: NA
clone size: NA
J gene: TRBJ1-1
CDR3 protein: CASSPVDTSNTEAFF
CDR3 DNA: TGTGCCAGCAGCCCCGTGGACACCTCGAACACTGAAGCTTTCTTT

V gene: TRBV5-1
D gene: NA
clone size: NA
J gene: TRBJ1-2
CDR3 protein: CASSLDGGTYGYTF
CDR3 DNA: TGCGCCAGCAGCTTGGATGGGGGCACCTATGGCTACACCTTC

V gene: TRBV5-1
D gene: TRBD2
clone size: NA
J gene: TRBJ2-3
CDR3 protein: CASSRGLAALMGDTQYF
CDR3 DNA: TGCGCCAGCAGCAGGGGACTAGCGGCCTTGATGGGAGATACGCAGTATTTT

V gene: TRBV27
D gene: TRBD1
clone size: NA
J gene: TRBJ1-2
CDR3 protein: CASSINARGLSRGYTF
CDR3 DNA: TGTGCCAGCAGCATTAACGCCAGGGGGCTGTCTAGGGGCTACACCTTC

V gene: TRBV2
D gene: NA
clone size: NA
J gene: TRBJ1-6
CDR3 protein: CASSTQVVNNSPLHF
CDR3 DNA: TGTGCCAGCAGTACCCAGGTTGTCAATAATTCACCCCTCCACTTT

V gene: TRBV19
D gene: NA
clone size: NA
J gene: TRBJ1-3
CDR3 protein: CASSPWGVTGNTIYF
CDR3 DNA: TGTGCCAGTAGCCCCTGGGGGGTGACTGGAAACACCATATATTTT

V gene: TRBV5-1
D gene: NA
clone size: NA
J gene: TRBJ1-6
CDR3 protein: CASSLGGEGNSPLHF
CDR3 DNA: TGCGCCAGCAGCTTAGGTGGGGAGGGTAATTCACCCCTCCACTTT

V gene: TRBV28
D gene: NA
clone size: NA
J gene: TRBJ2-1
CDR3 protein: CASSLTRNEQFF
CDR3 DNA: TGTGCCAGCAGCCTTACTCGGAATGAGCAGTTCTTC

V gene: TRBV2
D gene: NA
clone size: NA
J gene: TRBJ2-4
CDR3 protein: CASSPMWDTTNKNIQYF
CDR3 DNA: TGTGCCAGCAGCCCGATGTGGGACACGACCAACAAAAACATTCAGTACTTC

V gene: TRBV11-3
D gene: TRBD2
clone size: NA
J gene: TRBJ2-5
CDR3 protein: CASSLGSAGGPRETQYF
CDR3 DNA: TGTGCCAGCAGCTTAGGGTCGGCGGGAGGACCACGGGAGACCCAGTACTTC

V gene: TRBV5-5
D gene: TRBD1
clone size: NA
J gene: TRBJ1-4
CDR3 protein: CASSYISGTGDEKLFF
CDR3 DNA: TGTGCCAGCAGCTACATTTCCGGGACAGGGGACGAAAAACTGTTTTTT

V gene: TRBV7-2
D gene: TRBD2
clone size: NA
J gene: TRBJ2-3
CDR3 protein: CASSLVGSGRAGLQYF
CDR3 DNA: TGTGCCAGCAGCTTAGTGGGTAGCGGGAGGGCCGGTCTGCAGTATTTT

V gene: TRBV27
D gene: NA
clone size: NA
J gene: TRBJ1-2
CDR3 protein: CASSSDRQDGDYGYTF
CDR3 DNA: TGTGCCAGCAGTTCCGACCGACAGGATGGGGACTATGGCTACACCTTC

V gene: TRBV4-1
D gene: NA
clone size: NA
J gene: TRBJ2-7
CDR3 protein: CASSQDEESYEQYF
CDR3 DNA: TGCGCCAGCAGCCAAGACGAGGAGAGCTACGAGCAGTACTTC

V gene: TRBV9
D gene: NA
clone size: NA
J gene: TRBJ1-1
CDR3 protein: CASSVSPGDTEAFF
CDR3 DNA: TGTGCCAGCAGCGTATCCCCAGGGGACACTGAAGCTTTCTTT

V gene: TRBV27
D gene: TRBD1
clone size: NA
J gene: TRBJ2-1
CDR3 protein: CASIGPTGGYNEQFF
CDR3 DNA: TGTGCCAGCATTGGGCCGACAGGGGGCTACAATGAGCAGTTCTTC

V gene: TRBV7-9
D gene: TRBD1
clone size: NA
J gene: TRBJ1-1
CDR3 protein: CASSDGTGAPNTEAFF
CDR3 DNA: TGTGCCAGCAGCGATGGGACAGGGGCCCCGAACACTGAAGCTTTCTTT

V gene: TRBV6-2/TRBV6-3
D gene: NA
clone size: few
J gene: TRBJ1-1
CDR3 protein: CASSYAGARTEAFF
CDR3 DNA: TGTGCCAGCAGTTACGCGGGGGCGCGCACTGAAGCTTTCTTT

V gene: TRBV3-1/TRBV3-2
D gene: TRBD1
clone size: few
J gene: TRBJ1-3
CDR3 protein: CASSGGRDSGNTIYF
CDR3 DNA: TGTGCCAGCTCAGGGGGCCGAGATTCTGGAAACACCATATATTTT

V gene: TRBV27
D gene: NA
clone size: NA
J gene: TRBJ1-4
CDR3 protein: CASSFLGQINEKLFF
CDR3 DNA: TGTGCCAGCAGTTTCTTGGGGCAGATCAATGAAAAACTGTTTTTT

V gene: TRBV7-2
D gene: TRBD1
clone size: NA
J gene: TRBJ2-7
CDR3 protein: CASSQGTGASYEQYF
CDR3 DNA: TGTGCCAGCAGCCAGGGGACAGGGGCCTCCTACGAGCAGTACTTC

V gene: TRBV7-2
D gene: NA
clone size: once
J gene: TRBJ1-3
CDR3 protein: CASSLGGLSSGNTIYF
CDR3 DNA: TGTGCCAGCAGCTTAGGAGGGCTGAGCTCTGGAAACACCATATATTTT

V gene: TRBV5-1
D gene: TRBD2
clone size: NA
J gene: TRBJ2-7
CDR3 protein: CASSSGTSGYEQYF
CDR3 DNA: TGCGCCAGCAGCTCCGGGACTAGCGGTTACGAGCAGTACTTC

V gene: TRBV10-3
D gene: TRBD1
clone size: NA
J gene: TRBJ2-7
CDR3 protein: CAISHGTGAYEQYF
CDR3 DNA: TGTGCCATCAGCCACGGGACAGGGGCATACGAGCAGTACTTC

V gene: TRBV29-1
D gene: NA
clone size: once
J gene: TRBJ2-5
CDR3 protein: CSVPGDYQETQYF
CDR3 DNA: TGCAGCGTTCCAGGGGACTATCAAGAGACCCAGTACTTC

V gene: TRBV5-1
D gene: TRBD1
clone size: NA
J gene: TRBJ1-4
CDR3 protein: CASSLGDRGNEKLFF
CDR3 DNA: TGCGCCAGCAGCTTGGGGGACAGGGGAAATGAAAAACTGTTTTTT

V gene: TRBV19
D gene: TRBD1
clone size: NA
J gene: TRBJ1-2
CDR3 protein: CASSIWRQGARNGYTF
CDR3 DNA: TGTGCCAGTAGTATCTGGCGACAGGGGGCGCGGAATGGCTACACCTTC

V gene: TRBV27
D gene: NA
clone size: NA
J gene: TRBJ2-1
CDR3 protein: CASSSSPTEIYNEQFF
CDR3 DNA: TGTGCCAGCAGTTCCTCTCCGACAGAGATCTACAATGAGCAGTTCTTC

V gene: TRBV6-5
D gene: NA
clone size: NA
J gene: TRBJ1-1
CDR3 protein: CASSSERNTEAFF
CDR3 DNA: TGTGCCAGCAGTTCGGAGAGGAACACTGAAGCTTTCTTT

V gene: TRBV7-8
D gene: NA
clone size: NA
J gene: TRBJ1-5
CDR3 protein: CASSLLLDSRSQPQHF
CDR3 DNA: TGTGCCAGCAGCTTACTTCTGGACAGCCGCAGTCAGCCCCAGCATTTT

V gene: TRBV4-1
D gene: TRBD1
clone size: NA
J gene: TRBJ1-1
CDR3 protein: CASSQVQGGTEAFF
CDR3 DNA: TGCGCCAGCAGCCAAGTACAGGGGGGGACTGAAGCTTTCTTT

V gene: TRBV4-1
D gene: TRBD2
clone size: NA
J gene: TRBJ2-7
CDR3 protein: CASSQDASGRNSYEQYF
CDR3 DNA: TGCGCCAGCAGCCAAGATGCTAGCGGGAGGAATTCCTACGAGCAGTACTTC

V gene: TRBV7-2
D gene: NA
clone size: NA
J gene: TRBJ1-6
CDR3 protein: CASSPDPVSVNSPLHF
CDR3 DNA: TGTGCCAGCAGCCCCGACCCCGTCAGCGTCAACTCACCCCTCCACTTT

V gene: TRBV5-1
D gene: NA
clone size: NA
J gene: TRBJ1-1
CDR3 protein: CASRPTASSMNTEAFF
CDR3 DNA: TGCGCCAGCAGGCCGACAGCCAGCTCGATGAACACTGAAGCTTTCTTT

V gene: TRBV7-8
D gene: NA
clone size: NA
J gene: TRBJ1-3
CDR3 protein: CASSSGGHLNTIYF
CDR3 DNA: TGTGCCAGCTCCTCGGGGGGACACCTAAACACCATATATTTT

V gene: TRBV7-6
D gene: TRBD1
clone size: NA
J gene: TRBJ1-2
CDR3 protein: CASSLAGTGGNYGYTF
CDR3 DNA: TGTGCCAGCAGCTTAGCGGGAACAGGGGGTAACTATGGCTACACCTTC

V gene: TRBV6-4
D gene: TRBD2
clone size: NA
J gene: TRBJ2-1
CDR3 protein: CASSAHWAGASGSYNEQFF
CDR3 DNA: TGTGCCAGCAGTGCCCATTGGGCGGGAGCCTCCGGCTCCTACAATGAGCAGTTCTTC

V gene: TRBV19
D gene: NA
clone size: NA
J gene: TRBJ2-6
CDR3 protein: CASSIRLDTAGANVLTF
CDR3 DNA: TGTGCCAGTAGTATCAGGTTAGACACCGCTGGGGCCAACGTCCTGACTTTC

V gene: TRBV5-5
D gene: NA
clone size: NA
J gene: TRBJ2-2
CDR3 protein: CASSLASGPPGELFF
CDR3 DNA: TGTGCCAGCAGCTTGGCGAGCGGACCCCCCGGGGAGCTGTTTTTT

V gene: TRBV11-1
D gene: TRBD1
clone size: NA
J gene: TRBJ1-1
CDR3 protein: CASNRGDQTNTEAFF
CDR3 DNA: TGTGCCAGCAACAGGGGGGACCAAACGAACACTGAAGCTTTCTTT

V gene: TRBV6-6
D gene: TRBD1
clone size: NA
J gene: TRBJ1-1
CDR3 protein: CASSYADRGNTEAFF
CDR3 DNA: TGTGCCAGCAGTTATGCGGACAGGGGGAACACTGAAGCTTTCTTT

V gene: TRBV3-1/TRBV3-2
D gene: NA
clone size: NA
J gene: TRBJ2-3
CDR3 protein: CASSQVLATDTQYF
CDR3 DNA: TGTGCCAGCAGCCAAGTTTTGGCAACAGATACGCAGTATTTT

V gene: TRBV6-5
D gene: TRBD1
clone size: once
J gene: TRBJ1-5
CDR3 protein: CASNPLDRDQPQHF
CDR3 DNA: TGTGCCAGCAACCCTTTGGACAGGGATCAGCCCCAGCATTTT

V gene: TRBV19
D gene: TRBD1
clone size: once
J gene: TRBJ1-2
CDR3 protein: CASRPVTGDYGYTF
CDR3 DNA: TGTGCCAGTAGGCCTGTGACAGGGGACTATGGCTACACCTTC

V gene: TRBV7-3
D gene: NA
clone size: NA
J gene: TRBJ2-2
CDR3 protein: CASSLRETGELFF
CDR3 DNA: TGTGCCAGCAGCTTACGGGAGACCGGGGAGCTGTTTTTT

V gene: TRBV6-2/TRBV6-3
D gene: TRBD1
clone size: NA
J gene: TRBJ1-5
CDR3 protein: CASSTAGGGYSNQPQHF
CDR3 DNA: TGTGCCAGCAGTACCGCAGGGGGCGGCTATAGCAATCAGCCCCAGCATTTT

V gene: TRBV27
D gene: TRBD1
clone size: many
J gene: TRBJ1-5
CDR3 protein: CASRSNQGTANQPQHF
CDR3 DNA: TGTGCCAGCAGGTCCAATCAAGGGACAGCCAATCAGCCCCAGCATTTT

V gene: TRBV19
D gene: TRBD1
clone size: NA
J gene: TRBJ1-2
CDR3 protein: CASSTSGQSYGYTF
CDR3 DNA: TGTGCCAGTAGTACCTCGGGACAGTCCTATGGCTACACCTTC

V gene: TRBV18
D gene: NA
clone size: NA
J gene: TRBJ2-7
CDR3 protein: CASSPTGSSYEQYF
CDR3 DNA: TGTGCCAGCTCCCCTACAGGGTCTTCGTACGAGCAGTACTTC

V gene: TRBV2
D gene: NA
clone size: NA
J gene: TRBJ1-2
CDR3 protein: CASTRDGYTF
CDR3 DNA: TGTGCCAGCACCAGGGATGGCTACACCTTC

V gene: TRBV6-5
D gene: TRBD2
clone size: once
J gene: TRBJ2-3
CDR3 protein: CASSSSGTTDTQYF
CDR3 DNA: TGTGCCAGCAGTTCTAGCGGGACCACAGATACGCAGTATTTT

V gene: TRBV19
D gene: TRBD1
clone size: once
J gene: TRBJ1-5
CDR3 protein: CASSVQGAISQPQHF
CDR3 DNA: TGTGCCAGTAGTGTACAGGGGGCGATCAGTCAGCCCCAGCATTTT